This T cell receptor (beta chain) was obtained from a study of blood T cells in healthy people across ages. Alongside a J-beta primer mix, a sample-barcoded 5' primer served in a second PCR lasting about 7 to 12 cycles. Tags on each cDNA molecule came from a template-switch adaptor with 12 random nucleotides. One entry per CDR3 protein, called by TCRdb with MiXCR from the 5' RACE reads. This sample carries under 850,000 distinct CDR3 sequences, around 34% of them seen once, and the ten largest clones take approximately 12%. The receptor was isolated from a man younger than 35 in good health. What was sequenced was blood.

The CDR3 DNA is TGTGCCAGCAGCACCCTTCTACTAGCGGGGGGGAATGAGCAGTTCTTC. Translated, it gives CASSTLLLAGGNEQFF. The chain employs TRBV11-2 and TRBJ2-1; 13 bases align to TRBD2. CDR1 is SGHAT and CDR2 is FQNNGV in the germline V gene. V gave up 5 bases and J gave up 7 bases; unmatched junction bases: 8. The CDR3 has 16 residues.